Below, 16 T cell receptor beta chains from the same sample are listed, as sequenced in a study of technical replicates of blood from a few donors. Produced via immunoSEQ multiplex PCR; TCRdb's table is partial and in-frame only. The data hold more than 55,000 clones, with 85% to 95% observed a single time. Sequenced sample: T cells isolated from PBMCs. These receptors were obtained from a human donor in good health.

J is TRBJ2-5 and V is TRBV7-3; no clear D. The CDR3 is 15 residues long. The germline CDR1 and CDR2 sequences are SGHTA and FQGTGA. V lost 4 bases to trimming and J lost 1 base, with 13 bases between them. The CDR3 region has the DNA TGTGCCAGCAGCTCCTCCCCCGGCGGCCAAGAGACCCAGTACTTC. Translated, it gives CASSSSPGGQETQYF.

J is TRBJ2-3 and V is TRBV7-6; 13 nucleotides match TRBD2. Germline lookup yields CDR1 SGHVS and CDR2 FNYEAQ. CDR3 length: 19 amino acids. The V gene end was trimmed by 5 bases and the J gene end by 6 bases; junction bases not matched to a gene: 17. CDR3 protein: CASSLDGLAGAGGGDTQYF. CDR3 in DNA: TGTGCCAGCAGCCTTGATGGACTAGCGGGAGCGGGAGGAGGGGATACGCAGTATTTT.

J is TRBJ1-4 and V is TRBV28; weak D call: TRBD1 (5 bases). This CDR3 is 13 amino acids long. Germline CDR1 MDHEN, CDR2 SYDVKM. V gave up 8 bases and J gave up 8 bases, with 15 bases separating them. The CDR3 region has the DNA TGTGCCAGCTCCCTGCAGGGCTACGAAAAACTGTTTTTT. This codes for CASSLQGYEKLFF.

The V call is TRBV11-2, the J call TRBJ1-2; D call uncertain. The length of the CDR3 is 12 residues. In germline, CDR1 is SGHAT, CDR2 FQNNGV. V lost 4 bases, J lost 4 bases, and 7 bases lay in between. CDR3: CASSSGVYGYTF. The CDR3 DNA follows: TGTGCCAGCAGCTCCGGGGTCTATGGCTACACCTTC.

The CDR3 nucleotides read TGTGCCAGCAGTTACTCCGGAGGAGGGAACACTGAAGCTTTCTTT. It codes for CASSYSGGGNTEAFF. The V and J genes are TRBV6-6 and TRBJ1-1; D remains ambiguous. Germline V gives CDR1 MNHNY, CDR2 SVGAGI (reference sequence). V dropped 0 bases and J dropped 1 base, with 9 bases sitting between them. This CDR3 has 15 residues.

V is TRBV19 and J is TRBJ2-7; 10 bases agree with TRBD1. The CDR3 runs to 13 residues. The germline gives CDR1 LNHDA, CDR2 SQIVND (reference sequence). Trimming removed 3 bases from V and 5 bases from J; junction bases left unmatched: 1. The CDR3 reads CASSIGTGDEQYF. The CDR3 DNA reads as TGTGCCAGTAGTATTGGGACAGGGGACGAGCAGTACTTC.

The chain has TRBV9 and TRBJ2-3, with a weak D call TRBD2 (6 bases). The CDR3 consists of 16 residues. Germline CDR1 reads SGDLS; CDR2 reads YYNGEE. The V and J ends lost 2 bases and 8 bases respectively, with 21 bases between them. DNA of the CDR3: TGTGCCAGCAGCGTTGACGGGGGTTCAATTGGCGGTACGCAGTATTTT. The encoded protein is CASSVDGGSIGGTQYF. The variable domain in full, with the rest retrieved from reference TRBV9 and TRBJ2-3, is DSGVTQTPKHLITATGQRVTLRCSPRSGDLSVYWYQQSLDQGLQFLIQYYNGEERAKGNILERFSAQQFPDLHSELNLSSLELGDSALYFCASSVDGGSIGGTQYFGPGTRLTVL.

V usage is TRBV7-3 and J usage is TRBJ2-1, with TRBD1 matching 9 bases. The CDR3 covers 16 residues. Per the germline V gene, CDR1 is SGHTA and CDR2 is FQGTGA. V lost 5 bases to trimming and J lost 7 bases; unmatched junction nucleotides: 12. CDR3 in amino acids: CASSPRGQGVPNEQFF. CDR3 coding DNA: TGTGCCAGCAGCCCTAGGGGACAGGGTGTCCCTAATGAGCAGTTCTTC.

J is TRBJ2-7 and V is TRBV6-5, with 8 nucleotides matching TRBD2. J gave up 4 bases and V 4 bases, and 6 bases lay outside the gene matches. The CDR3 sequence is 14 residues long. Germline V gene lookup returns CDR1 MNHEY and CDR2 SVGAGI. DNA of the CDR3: TGTGCCAGCAGTTCCACTAGCGGAGCTTACGAGCAGTACTTC. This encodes CASSSTSGAYEQYF.

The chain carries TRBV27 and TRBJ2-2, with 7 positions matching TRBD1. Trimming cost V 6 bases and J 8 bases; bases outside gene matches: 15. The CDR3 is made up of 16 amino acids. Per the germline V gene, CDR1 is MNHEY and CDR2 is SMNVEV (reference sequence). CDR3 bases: TGTGCCAGCAGCCGAGGGACAGCCCAAGGTGTGGGGGAGCTGTTTTTT. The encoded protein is CASSRGTAQGVGELFF.

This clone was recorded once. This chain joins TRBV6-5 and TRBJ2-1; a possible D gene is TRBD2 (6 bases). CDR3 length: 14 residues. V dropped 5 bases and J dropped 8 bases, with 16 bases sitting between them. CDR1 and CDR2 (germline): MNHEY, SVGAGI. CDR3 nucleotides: TGTGCCAGCAGTGGACTACGGCTATTCCATGAGCAGTTCTTC. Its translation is CASSGLRLFHEQFF.

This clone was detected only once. CDR3 region: CASSQRRQAYNEQFF. As DNA, the CDR3 is TGCGCCAGCAGCCAAAGGAGACAGGCCTACAATGAGCAGTTCTTC. The gene calls are TRBV4-3 and TRBJ2-1; weak D call: TRBD1 (6 bases). The CDR3 loop spans 15 amino acids. V was shortened by 2 bases and J by 2 bases, with 10 bases between the two germline ends. Germline lookup yields CDR1 LGHNA and CDR2 YSLEER.

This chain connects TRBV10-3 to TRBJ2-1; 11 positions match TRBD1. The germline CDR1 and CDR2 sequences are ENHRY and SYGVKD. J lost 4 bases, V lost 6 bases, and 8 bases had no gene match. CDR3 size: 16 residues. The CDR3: CAIRDGQGARYNEQFF. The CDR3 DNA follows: TGTGCCATCAGAGACGGACAGGGGGCTCGGTACAATGAGCAGTTCTTC.

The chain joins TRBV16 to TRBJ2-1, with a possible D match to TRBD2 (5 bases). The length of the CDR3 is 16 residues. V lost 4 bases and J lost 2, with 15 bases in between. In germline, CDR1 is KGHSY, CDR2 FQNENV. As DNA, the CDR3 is TGTGCCAGCAGCCTTCTAGCTCGCGGTACCTACAATGAGCAGTTCTTC. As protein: CASSLLARGTYNEQFF. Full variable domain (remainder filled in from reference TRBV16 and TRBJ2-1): GEEVAQTPKHLVRGEGQKAKLYCAPIKGHSYVFWYQQVLKNEFKFLISFQNENVFDETGMPKERFSAKCLPNSPCSLEIQATKLEDSAVYFCASSLLARGTYNEQFFGPGTRLTVL.

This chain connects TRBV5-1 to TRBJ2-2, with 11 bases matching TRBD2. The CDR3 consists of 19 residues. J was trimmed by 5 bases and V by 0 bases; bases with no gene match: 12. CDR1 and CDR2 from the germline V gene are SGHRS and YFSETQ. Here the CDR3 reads CASSLDATSGRLETGELFF. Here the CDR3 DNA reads TGCGCCAGCAGCTTGGATGCTACTAGCGGGAGACTCGAAACCGGGGAGCTGTTTTTT.

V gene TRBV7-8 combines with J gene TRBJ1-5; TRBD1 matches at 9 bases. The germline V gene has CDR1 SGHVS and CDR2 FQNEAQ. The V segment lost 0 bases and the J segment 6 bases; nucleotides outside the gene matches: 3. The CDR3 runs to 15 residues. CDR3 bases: TGTGCCAGCAGCTTAGCCCTACAGGGGGCTCAGCCCCAGCATTTT. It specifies CASSLALQGAQPQHF.